The 18 T cell receptor beta chains given below trace back to one sample, sequenced in a study of cytomegalovirus exposure and HLA in healthy donors. 13 Jbeta primers and 60 Vbeta primers were used for the PCR. Assay: immunoSEQ multiplex PCR; the TCRdb copy retains only in-frame clones and omits some. The top ten hold around 6.3% of the sample, which has under 170,000 clones, 70% to 80% seen once. Sample: PBMCs. The receptors derive from a man between 45 and 60 years old in good health and CMV-seropositive.

The V and J genes are TRBV5-4 and TRBJ2-7; possible D gene TRBD2, 5 bases. CDR3 length equals 12 residues. The germline V gene has CDR1 SGHNT and CDR2 YYREEE (reference sequence). Trimming took off 7 bases at V and 2 bases at J, with 10 bases between the two ends. This chain's CDR3 is CASHSGAYEQYF. CDR3 DNA: TGTGCCAGCCACTCCGGGGCCTACGAGCAGTACTTC.

The chain is built from TRBV28 and TRBJ2-1; D uncertain. The CDR3 consists of 14 residues. Germline CDR1 is MDHEN and CDR2 is SYDVKM. The V gene lost 1 base and the J gene lost 4 bases, with 8 bases spanning the gap. CDR3 sequence (DNA): TGTGCCAGCAGTTTATCCCAGTTATACAATGAGCAGTTCTTC. It is translated as CASSLSQLYNEQFF.

The chain links TRBV19 to TRBJ2-7, with 7 bases identical to TRBD2. This CDR3 is built from 14 residues. After removal of 7 bases from V and 2 bases from J, the junction contained 8 bases not matched to a gene. The germline CDR1 and CDR2 sequences are LNHDA and SQIVND (reference sequence). Here the CDR3 reads CASNRASGPYEQYF. The CDR3 region has the DNA TGTGCCAGTAATAGAGCTAGCGGACCCTACGAGCAGTACTTC.

This sequence joins TRBV9 and TRBJ2-7; D gene uncertain. The length of the CDR3 is 13 residues. Germline V gene data show CDR1 as SGDLS and CDR2 as YYNGEE. The V and J ends lost 0 bases and 2 bases respectively, with 6 bases between them. The CDR3 DNA sequence: TGTGCCAGCAGCGTAGGGCAAACCTACGAGCAGTACTTC. Protein sequence: CASSVGQTYEQYF. Together with reference TRBV9 and TRBJ2-7, the CDR3 gives the full variable domain: DSGVTQTPKHLITATGQRVTLRCSPRSGDLSVYWYQQSLDQGLQFLIQYYNGEERAKGNILERFSAQQFPDLHSELNLSSLELGDSALYFCASSVGQTYEQYFGPGTRLTVT.

The chain uses TRBV18 and TRBJ2-5; possibly TRBD2 for D (5 bases). The V end lost 5 bases, the J end lost 5 bases, and 18 bases lay between the germline ends. CDR1 and CDR2 (germline): KGHSH, LQKENI. The CDR3 is made up of 15 amino acids. The CDR3 loop is CASSASRGFGETQYF. The CDR3 DNA is TGTGCCAGCTCAGCGTCCCGAGGGTTTGGGGAGACCCAGTACTTC.

The genes are TRBV5-1 and TRBJ2-5, with D tentatively TRBD1 (5 bases). The J call may not be correct, given that the DNA end is closer to TRBJ2-7. This CDR3 region has 15 residues. Germline V gene lookup returns CDR1 SGHRS and CDR2 YFSETQ. CDR3 amino acids: CASSPQGSSGYEQYF. The CDR3 nucleotides read TGCGCCAGCAGCCCCCAGGGAAGCTCTGGCTACGAGCAGTACTTC.

V usage is TRBV28 and J usage is TRBJ1-5; 9 nucleotides match TRBD1. The CDR3 has 15 amino acids. With V trimmed by 6 bases and J by 1 base, 4 bases remained unmatched. Germline lookup yields CDR1 MDHEN and CDR2 SYDVKM. CDR3 nucleotides: TGTGCCAGCAGATGGGACAGGGTGAGCAATCAGCCCCAGCATTTT. Translating it yields CASRWDRVSNQPQHF.

This clone was detected a few times. DNA for the CDR3: TGTGCCAGTAGGAAGAGGTCTGGGGCCAACGTCCTGACTTTC. Encoded protein: CASRKRSGANVLTF. J is TRBJ2-6 and V is TRBV19; no definite D call. The CDR3 is made up of 14 amino acids. CDR1 and CDR2 (germline): LNHDA, SQIVND (reference sequence). V lost 6 bases and J lost 1, with 7 bases in between.

The chain combines TRBV5-4 with TRBJ2-2, with 11 bases identical to TRBD2. Germline lookup yields CDR1 SGHNT and CDR2 YYREEE (reference sequence). The CDR3 length is 17 residues. V dropped 5 bases and J dropped 2; count of bases not matched to a gene: 8. The CDR3 coding sequence is TGTGCCAGCAGTCCGGGACTAGCGGTTATTAACACCGGGGAGCTGTTTTTT. This encodes CASSPGLAVINTGELFF.

The chain recombines TRBV11-1 with TRBJ2-2, with 9 bases matching TRBD2. This CDR3 is 16 amino acids long. V shed 5 bases, J shed 3 bases, and the junction held 7 bases outside the gene matches. Germline assignment: CDR1 SGHAT and CDR2 FQDESV (reference sequence). The CDR3 spells CASSGVAGAYTGELFF. CDR3 DNA sequence: TGTGCCAGCAGCGGCGTAGCGGGAGCTTACACCGGGGAGCTGTTTTTT.

The CDR3 coding sequence is TGTGCCAGCAGCCCGCACACGGGTGAGCAGTTCTTC. It codes for CASSPHTGEQFF. The rearrangement uses TRBV7-2 and TRBJ2-1; D is undetermined. CDR1 and CDR2 from the germline V gene are SGHTA and FQGNSA. V lost 5 bases and J lost 9, with 11 bases in between. The CDR3 has 12 amino acids.

The chain joins TRBV27 to TRBJ2-7, with D maybe TRBD1 (5 bases). V was clipped by 4 bases and J by 3 bases, with 16 bases between them. This CDR3 comprises 15 residues. Per the germline V gene, CDR1 is MNHEY and CDR2 is SMNVEV (reference sequence). In DNA form, the CDR3 reads TGTGCCAGCAGTTCTCAGCCAACAGGTTTCTACGAGCAGTACTTC. The encoded protein is CASSSQPTGFYEQYF.

The CDR3: CASSEDRGAQYF. The CDR3 DNA follows: TGTGCCAGCAGTGAAGACAGGGGAGCGCAGTATTTT. The chain combines TRBV6-1 with TRBJ2-3; 7 bases agree with TRBD1. V trimming: 1 base; J trimming: 10 bases; junction bases outside the gene matches: 2. The CDR3 spans 12 residues. Germline V gives CDR1 MNHNS, CDR2 SASEGT.

The rearrangement links TRBV28 to TRBJ1-5, with D hard to call. Trimming left V 2 bases short and J 0 bases short, with 14 bases between. Germline CDR1 is MDHEN and CDR2 is SYDVKM. This CDR3 comprises 17 residues. Here the CDR3 DNA reads TGTGCCAGCAGTTTAGTGAGGGTAGACTATAGCAATCAGCCCCAGCATTTT. Translating it yields CASSLVRVDYSNQPQHF.

This chain connects TRBV7-9 to TRBJ1-4; no definite D call. CDR1 SEHNR and CDR2 FQNEAQ come from the germline V gene (reference sequence). V lost 2 bases and J 2 bases, leaving 3 bases between the germline ends. This CDR3 region has 13 residues. The DNA of the CDR3 is TGTGCCAGCAGCTTATCTACTAATGAAAAACTGTTTTTT. This gives the protein CASSLSTNEKLFF.

The chain combines TRBV7-9 with TRBJ2-1; a weak D match, TRBD1 (6 bases). Germline assignment: CDR1 SEHNR and CDR2 FQNEAQ (reference sequence). The CDR3 totals 17 residues. The V end was cut by 4 bases, the J end by 1 base, with 17 bases between. CDR3 sequence: CASSSRRTEGSYNEQFF. CDR3 DNA: TGTGCCAGCAGCTCAAGGAGGACAGAAGGGTCCTACAATGAGCAGTTCTTC. Using reference TRBV7-9 and TRBJ2-1 for the parts outside the CDR3, the full variable domain is DTGVSQNPRHKITKRGQNVTFRCDPISEHNRLYWYRQTLGQGPEFLTYFQNEAQLEKSRLLSDRFSAERPKGSFSTLEIQRTEQGDSAMYLCASSSRRTEGSYNEQFFGPGTRLTVL.

This clone was detected only a few times. The chain uses TRBV6-1 and TRBJ2-2, with 12 bases lining up with TRBD2. The length of the CDR3 is 15 residues. Germline V gene lookup returns CDR1 MNHNS and CDR2 SASEGT. Losses at the gene ends were 2 bases for V and 9 bases for J; bases not matched to a gene: 4. Here the CDR3 reads CASSELAGGPRELFF. The CDR3, as DNA: TGTGCCAGCAGTGAACTAGCGGGAGGGCCCCGGGAGCTGTTTTTT.

This clone was picked up a small number of times. This rearrangement joins TRBV11-2 to TRBJ2-1; 9 bases align to TRBD2. After removal of 2 bases from V and 10 bases from J, the junction contained 0 bases not matched to a gene. CDR3 length equals 12 residues. Germline V gives CDR1 SGHAT, CDR2 FQNNGV. CDR3 residues: CASSLLAGEQFF. CDR3 coding DNA: TGTGCCAGCAGCTTACTAGCGGGAGAGCAGTTCTTC.